These T cell receptor beta chains were read from a single sample in a study of T-cell memory formation after mild COVID-19. TCRdb independently ran MiXCR on the 5' RACE reads; one entry per CDR3 protein. The sample yields almost 350,000 distinct CDR3 sequences, 20% to 25% seen once. Sequenced input: PBMCs or a T cell subset sorted from them (not recorded which). The receptors originated from a man between 18 and 35 years old who had mild COVID-19 (a few samples of this study predate the infection). Cell type and time point are not known. CDR3s include the opening cysteine and the closing phenylalanine or tryptophan. A D gene is named only where the DNA matches it firmly. Where a row states a size, it is once, few, many or the class of an expanded clone; other rows omit it.

j_gene | len | abundance | d_gene | v_gene | CDR3aa | CDR3nt
TRBJ2-5 | 13 | . | TRBD1 | TRBV14 | CASSWTGIETQYF | TGTGCCAGCAGCTGGACAGGGATAGAGACCCAGTACTTC
TRBJ2-5 | 15 | few | . | TRBV12-3/TRBV12-4 | CASTTSQAGSETQYF | TGTGCCAGCACCACCTCCCAGGCAGGGTCAGAGACCCAGTACTTC
TRBJ2-6 | 15 | . | . | TRBV7-8 | CASSFRGTGANVLTF | TGTGCCAGCAGCTTTCGGGGCACTGGGGCCAACGTCCTGACTTTC
TRBJ2-3 | 17 | . | TRBD1 | TRBV6-6 | CASSYHDQGAVGDTQYF | TGTGCCAGCAGTTATCACGATCAGGGGGCTGTCGGGGATACGCAGTATTTT
TRBJ2-3 | 17 | . | . | TRBV29-1 | CSVSGGPGRGRTDTQYF | TGCAGCGTTTCGGGGGGCCCTGGCAGGGGCCGGACAGATACGCAGTATTTT
TRBJ2-1 | 12 | . | . | TRBV7-3 | CASSLVHNEQFF | TGTGCCAGCAGCTTAGTCCACAATGAGCAGTTCTTC
TRBJ2-1 | 17 | many | TRBD2 | TRBV4-1 | CASSQGAGKAIYNEQFF | TGCGCCAGCAGCCAAGGAGCGGGGAAAGCTATCTACAATGAGCAGTTCTTC
TRBJ1-1 | 14 | . | . | TRBV14 | CARSTDRMNTEAFF | TGTGCCAGAAGTACTGACAGAATGAACACTGAAGCTTTCTTT
TRBJ2-5 | 16 | . | . | TRBV5-1 | CASSYPQGSGEETKYF | TGCGCCAGCAGCTACCCGCAGGGATCAGGGGAAGAGACCAAGTACTTC
TRBJ1-1 | 13 | few | . | TRBV6-6 | CASSSGQDTEAFF | TGTGCCAGCAGTTCGGGTCAGGACACTGAAGCTTTCTTT
TRBJ2-2 | 13 | many | TRBD1 | TRBV7-6 | CASRDRGPGELFF | TGTGCCAGCCGCGACAGGGGCCCTGGGGAGCTGTTTTTT
TRBJ2-7 | 14 | few | TRBD1 | TRBV6-6 | CASKVGTVLYEQYF | TGTGCCAGCAAGGTGGGGACAGTTCTCTACGAGCAGTACTTC
TRBJ1-4 | 17 | . | . | TRBV10-3 | CAISERIGDRANEKLFF | TGTGCCATCAGTGAACGCATCGGAGATAGGGCTAATGAAAAACTGTTTTTT
TRBJ2-1 | 15 | few | TRBD2 | TRBV20-1 | CSARRRGGLYNEQFF | TGCAGTGCTAGGAGACGGGGGGGCCTGTACAATGAGCAGTTCTTC
TRBJ2-3 | 20 | many | TRBD2 | TRBV4-1 | CASSQEPGLAGGRETDTQYF | TGCGCCAGCAGCCAAGAACCAGGGCTAGCGGGGGGGCGGGAAACAGATACGCAGTATTTT
TRBJ2-7 | 18 | few | TRBD1 | TRBV7-9 | CASTRGQGSYDRFYEQYF | TGTGCCAGCACCCGAGGACAGGGCTCGTACGACCGATTCTACGAGCAGTACTTC
TRBJ1-1 | 13 | medium-sized | . | TRBV9 | CASSVGTGTEAFF | TGTGCCAGCAGCGTAGGGACGGGCACTGAAGCTTTCTTT
TRBJ2-5 | 15 | . | . | TRBV11-2 | CASSLEVGLGETQYF | TGTGCCAGCAGCTTAGAGGTCGGTTTGGGGGAGACCCAGTACTTC
TRBJ1-1 | 15 | many | . | TRBV7-2 | CASSGRFGMNTEAFF | TGTGCCAGCAGCGGCAGGTTTGGCATGAACACTGAAGCTTTCTTT
TRBJ1-2 | 15 | few | TRBD1 | TRBV14 | CASSQDLTGSMSYTF | TGTGCCAGCAGCCAAGATCTGACAGGGTCGATGAGCTACACCTTC
TRBJ2-3 | 15 | . | . | TRBV3-1 | CASSRIYRDADTQYF | TGTGCCAGCAGCCGGATATACAGGGATGCAGATACGCAGTATTTT
TRBJ2-1 | 15 | . | . | TRBV7-2 | CASSLGFGRPNEQFF | TGTGCCAGCAGCTTAGGGTTCGGCCGGCCCAATGAGCAGTTCTTC
TRBJ2-1 | 15 | many | . | TRBV7-9 | CASSPKFRVGNEQFF | TGTGCCAGCAGCCCGAAGTTCAGGGTTGGGAATGAGCAGTTCTTC
TRBJ2-3 | 16 | many | . | TRBV5-1 | CASSFRGGGRPDTQYF | TGCGCCAGCAGCTTCCGAGGAGGGGGCCGTCCAGATACGCAGTATTTT
TRBJ2-3 | 14 | . | TRBD1 | TRBV20-1 | CSATDRGSRDTQYF | TGCAGTGCTACCGACAGGGGATCGAGAGATACGCAGTATTTT
TRBJ1-1 | 13 | many | . | TRBV12-3/TRBV12-4 | CASSFRVGTEAFF | TGTGCCAGCAGTTTCCGGGTAGGGACTGAAGCTTTCTTT
TRBJ2-3 | 14 | few | . | TRBV29-1 | CSADRRSSTDTQYF | TGCAGCGCTGACAGGAGATCTAGCACAGATACGCAGTATTTT
TRBJ2-5 | 15 | few | . | TRBV6-6 | CASSYSTVSQETQYF | TGTGCCAGCAGTTACTCGACCGTATCCCAAGAGACCCAGTACTTC
TRBJ2-7 | 16 | . | TRBD1 | TRBV5-5 | CASSQQGAGGTYEQYF | TGTGCCAGCAGCCAGCAGGGGGCAGGGGGAACCTACGAGCAGTACTTC